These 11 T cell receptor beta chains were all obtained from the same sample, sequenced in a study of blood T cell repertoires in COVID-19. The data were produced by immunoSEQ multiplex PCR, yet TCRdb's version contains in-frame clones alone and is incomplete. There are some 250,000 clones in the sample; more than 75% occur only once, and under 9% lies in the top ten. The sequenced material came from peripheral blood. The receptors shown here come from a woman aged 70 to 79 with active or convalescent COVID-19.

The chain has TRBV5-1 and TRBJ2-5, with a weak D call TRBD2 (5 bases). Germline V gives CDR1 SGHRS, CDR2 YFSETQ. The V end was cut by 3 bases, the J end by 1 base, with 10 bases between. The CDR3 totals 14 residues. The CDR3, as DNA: TGCGCCAGCAGCTCGAGAGGGCCCCAAGAGACCCAGTACTTC. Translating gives CASSSRGPQETQYF.

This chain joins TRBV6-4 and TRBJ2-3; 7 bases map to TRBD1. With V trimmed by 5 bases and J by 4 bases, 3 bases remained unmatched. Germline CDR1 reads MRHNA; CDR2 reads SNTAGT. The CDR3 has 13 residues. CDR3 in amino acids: CASSRTGPDTQYF. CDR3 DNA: TGTGCCAGCAGTAGGACAGGCCCAGATACGCAGTATTTT.

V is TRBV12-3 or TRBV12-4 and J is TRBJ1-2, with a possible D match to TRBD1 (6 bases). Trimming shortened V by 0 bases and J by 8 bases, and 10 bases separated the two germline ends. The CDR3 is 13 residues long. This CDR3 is CASSLARRGGYTF. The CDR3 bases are TGTGCCAGCAGTTTAGCGCGAAGGGGGGGCTACACCTTC.

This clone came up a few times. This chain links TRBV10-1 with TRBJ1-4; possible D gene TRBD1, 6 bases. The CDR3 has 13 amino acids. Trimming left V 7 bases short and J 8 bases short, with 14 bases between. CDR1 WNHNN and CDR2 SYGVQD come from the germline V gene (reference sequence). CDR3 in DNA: TGCGCCAGCATCAACAGGGTGCTAGAAAAACTGTTTTTT. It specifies CASINRVLEKLFF.

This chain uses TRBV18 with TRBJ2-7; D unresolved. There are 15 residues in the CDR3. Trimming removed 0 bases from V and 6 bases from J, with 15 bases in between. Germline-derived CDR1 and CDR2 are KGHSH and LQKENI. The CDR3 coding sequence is TGTGCCAGCTCACCACCGGTCACAGAAGGTGTCGAGCAGTACTTC. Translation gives CASSPPVTEGVEQYF. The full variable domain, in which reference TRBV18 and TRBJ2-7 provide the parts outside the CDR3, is NAGVMQNPRHLVRRRGQEARLRCSPMKGHSHVYWYRQLPEEGLKFMVYLQKENIIDESGMPKERFSAEFPKEGPSILRIQQVVRGDSAAYFCASSPPVTEGVEQYFGPGTRLTVT.

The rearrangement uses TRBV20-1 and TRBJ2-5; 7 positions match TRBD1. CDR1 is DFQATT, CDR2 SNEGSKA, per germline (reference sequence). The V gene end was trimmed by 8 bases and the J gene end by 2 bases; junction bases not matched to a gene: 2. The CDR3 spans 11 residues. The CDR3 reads CSTGVQETQYF. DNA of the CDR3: TGCAGTACAGGGGTTCAAGAGACCCAGTACTTC.

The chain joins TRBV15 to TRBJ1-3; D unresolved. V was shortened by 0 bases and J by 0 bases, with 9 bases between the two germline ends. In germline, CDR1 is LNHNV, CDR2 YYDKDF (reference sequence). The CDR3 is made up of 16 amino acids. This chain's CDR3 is CATSRDVANSGNTIYF. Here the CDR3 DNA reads TGTGCCACCAGCAGAGATGTTGCGAACTCTGGAAACACCATATATTTT.

CDR3 coding DNA: TGCAGCGTAGGAGGCATGGGCGAGCAGTTCTTC. Translating gives CSVGGMGEQFF. The chain is built from TRBV29-1 and TRBJ2-1, with a possible D match to TRBD2 (5 bases). The CDR3 covers 11 residues. Germline V CDR1 and CDR2: SQVTM, ANQGSEA. Trimming left V 6 bases short and J 10 bases short, with 13 bases between.

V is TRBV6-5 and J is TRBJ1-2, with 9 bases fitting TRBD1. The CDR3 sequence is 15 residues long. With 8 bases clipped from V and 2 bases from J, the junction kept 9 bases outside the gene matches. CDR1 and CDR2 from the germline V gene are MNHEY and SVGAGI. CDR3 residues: CASYSPGTGNYGYTF. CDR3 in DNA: TGTGCCAGCTATAGTCCCGGGACAGGGAACTATGGCTACACCTTC.

The CDR3 region has the DNA TGTGCCAGCACCTCTGGTTCGCTGGCTAATTCACCCCTCCACTTT. Residues: CASTSGSLANSPLHF. The genes are TRBV5-5 and TRBJ1-6; D not resolved. The germline CDR1 and CDR2 sequences are SGHKS and YYEKEE (reference sequence). The CDR3 sequence is 15 residues long. The V and J ends lost 6 bases and 6 bases respectively, with 16 bases between them.

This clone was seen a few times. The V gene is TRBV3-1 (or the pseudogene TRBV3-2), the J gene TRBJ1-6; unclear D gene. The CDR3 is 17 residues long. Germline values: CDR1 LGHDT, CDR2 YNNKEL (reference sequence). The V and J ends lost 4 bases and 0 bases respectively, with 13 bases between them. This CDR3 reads CASSREGLSSYNSPLHF. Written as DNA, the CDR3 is TGTGCCAGCAGCCGGGAGGGTCTTAGCTCCTATAATTCACCCCTCCACTTT.